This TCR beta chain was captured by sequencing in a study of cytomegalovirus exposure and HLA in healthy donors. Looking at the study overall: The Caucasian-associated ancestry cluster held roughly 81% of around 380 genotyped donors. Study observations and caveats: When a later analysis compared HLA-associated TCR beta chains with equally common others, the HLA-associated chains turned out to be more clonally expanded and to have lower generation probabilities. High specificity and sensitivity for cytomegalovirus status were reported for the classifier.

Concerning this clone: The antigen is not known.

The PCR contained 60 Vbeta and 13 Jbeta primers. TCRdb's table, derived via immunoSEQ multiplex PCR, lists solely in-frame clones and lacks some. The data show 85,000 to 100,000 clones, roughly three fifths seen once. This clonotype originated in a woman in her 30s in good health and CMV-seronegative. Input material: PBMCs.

CDR3 DNA: TGTGCCAGCAGGACAGGGAGTCTTTATGGCTACACCTTC. It encodes CASRTGSLYGYTF. The rearrangement uses TRBV7-2 and TRBJ1-2, with 7 bases that match TRBD1. Per germline, CDR1 SGHTA and CDR2 FQGNSA. V lost 6 bases and J lost 5; bases outside the gene matches: 6. CDR3 size: 13 residues.